The T cell receptor (beta chain) under discussion was sequenced for a study of T-cell reconstitution after alpha-beta-depleted transplantation in children. Study-wide results and limits: Several hundred expanded graft clones reportedly gave rise to the alpha-beta T cells present about two months after transplant. Some patients owed their high day-60 TCRbeta diversity to surviving recipient T cells and thymic progenitors. The authors attributed T-cell counts and diversity one year after transplant mostly to newly produced T cells.

As to this clonotype: The antigen is undetermined.

Germline lookup yields CDR1 MNHNS and CDR2 SASEGT. V shed 4 bases and J 4 bases; nucleotides not matched to a gene: 6. The CDR3 loop spans 14 amino acids. Researchers prepared the TCRbeta library using unique molecular identifiers, the study reports. TCRdb ran MiXCR on the PCR reads and lists one entry per CDR3 protein. The sample shows around 78,000 distinct CDR3 sequences, roughly an eighth of them seen only once. The receptor was isolated from a male patient aged 2 to 9 who had a stem cell transplant for acute lymphoblastic leukemia, so the T cells may come from the graft donor. Here the sequenced sample was PBMCs, mostly from graft donor cells, taken 180 days after TCRalphabeta/CD19-depleted stem cell transplant. The V gene is TRBV6-1, the J gene TRBJ2-5; TRBD2 agrees at 7 bases. This CDR3 reads CASSGSWTRETQYF. CDR3 nucleotide sequence: TGTGCCAGCAGTGGCTCGTGGACTAGAGAGACCCAGTACTTC.